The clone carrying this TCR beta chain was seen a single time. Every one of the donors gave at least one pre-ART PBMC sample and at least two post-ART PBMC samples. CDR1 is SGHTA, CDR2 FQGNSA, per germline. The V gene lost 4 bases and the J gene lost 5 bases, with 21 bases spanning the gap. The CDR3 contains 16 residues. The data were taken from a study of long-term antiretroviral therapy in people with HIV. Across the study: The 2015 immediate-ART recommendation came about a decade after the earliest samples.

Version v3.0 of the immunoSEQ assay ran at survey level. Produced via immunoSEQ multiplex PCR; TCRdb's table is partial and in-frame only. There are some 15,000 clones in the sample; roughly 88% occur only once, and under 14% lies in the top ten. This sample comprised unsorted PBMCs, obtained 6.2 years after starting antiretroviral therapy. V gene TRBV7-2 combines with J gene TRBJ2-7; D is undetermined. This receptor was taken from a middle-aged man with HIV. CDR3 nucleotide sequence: TGTGCCAGCAGCTCCCCCAACGGGCTAGTGGTTGACGAGCAGTACTTC. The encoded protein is CASSSPNGLVVDEQYF. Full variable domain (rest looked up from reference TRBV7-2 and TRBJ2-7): GAGVSQSPSNKVTEKGKDVELRCDPISGHTALYWYRQSLGQGLEFLIYFQGNSAPDKSGLPSDRFSAERTGGSVSTLTIQRTQQEDSAVYLCASSSPNGLVVDEQYFGPGTRLTVT.